One and the same sample provided the 20 T cell receptor beta chains below, sequenced in a study of OX40 agonist ivuxolimab in advanced cancers. Some clones are missing from TCRdb's copy, which holds only in-frame ones; the method was immunoSEQ multiplex PCR. Among 60,000 to 95,000 clones, about 92% were seen once, and the ten largest hold 0.3% to 0.4%. The material was CD4+ or CD8+ T cells sorted from blood, obtained in a trial of the OX40 agonist ivuxolimab. The receptors were sampled from an adult with an advanced solid tumor such as melanoma, head and neck, liver or kidney cancer.

The chain couples TRBV5-1 to TRBJ2-5, with D possibly being TRBD1 or TRBD2 (6 bases each). This CDR3 has 13 residues. Germline V gene data show CDR1 as SGHRS and CDR2 as YFSETQ. The V end lost 4 bases, the J end lost 10 bases, and 17 bases lay between the germline ends. CDR3 sequence (DNA): TGCGCCAGCAGCCTCTGGAGGGGGTGGGGCCAGTACTTC. This encodes CASSLWRGWGQYF.

The J gene is TRBJ1-2, the V gene TRBV28, with 10 bases lining up with TRBD1. V was clipped by 6 bases and J by 0 bases; unmatched bases: 7. This CDR3 region has 16 residues. Germline V gene lookup returns CDR1 MDHEN and CDR2 SYDVKM. The CDR3 nucleotides read TGTGCCAGCAGGGTGGGGGACAGGGGAGCTAACTATGGCTACACCTTC. It is translated as CASRVGDRGANYGYTF.

The J gene is TRBJ2-7, the V gene TRBV19; D is possibly TRBD1 (5 bases). V was clipped by 6 bases and J by 3 bases, with 12 bases between them. This CDR3 region has 13 residues. The V gene's germline CDR1 is LNHDA and CDR2 SQIVND (reference sequence). CDR3 region: CASSLDRNYEQYF. In nucleotides, the CDR3 is TGTGCCAGTAGCCTCGACAGAAACTACGAGCAGTACTTC.

The rearrangement links TRBV5-1 to TRBJ1-1; no firm D call. The CDR3 spans 15 residues. Trimming cost V 0 bases and J 2 bases, with 11 bases left between them. Germline CDR1 SGHRS, CDR2 YFSETQ. Here the CDR3 reads CASSLAGQTNTEAFF. In DNA form, the CDR3 reads TGCGCCAGCAGCTTGGCCGGGCAGACAAACACTGAAGCTTTCTTT.

This clone has only a few counts. V is TRBV30 and J is TRBJ2-4; TRBD1 is a possible D gene (7 bases). Between the trimmed V and J ends, which lost 1 base and 8 bases, there was a span of 9 bases. CDR3 length: 12 amino acids. Germline CDR1 is GTSNPN and CDR2 is SVGIG (reference sequence). The CDR3 protein is CAWSGRGDIQYF. In DNA, the CDR3 is TGTGCCTGGAGTGGCAGGGGGGACATTCAGTACTTC. Based on the CDR3 plus reference TRBV30 and TRBJ2-4, the full variable domain is SQTIHQWPATLVQPVGSPLSLECTVEGTSNPNLYWYRQAAGRGLQLLFYSVGIGQISSEVPQNLSASRPQDRQFILSSKKLLLSDSGFYLCAWSGRGDIQYFGAGTRLSVL.

The chain has TRBV5-5 and TRBJ2-7; D is possibly TRBD1 or TRBD2 (5 bases each). Trimming shortened V by 4 bases and J by 10 bases, and 21 bases separated the two germline ends. CDR1 and CDR2 (germline): SGHKS, YYEKEE (reference sequence). The CDR3 length is 14 residues. The CDR3 sequence: CASSLGTLGTPQYF. The CDR3 nucleotides are TGTGCCAGCAGCCTCGGGACCCTCGGCACTCCCCAGTACTTC.

The chain joins TRBV5-1 to TRBJ2-7, with D hard to call. Trimming pared 0 bases from V and 0 bases from J, leaving 7 bases between. Germline V lookup: CDR1 SGHRS, CDR2 YFSETQ. The CDR3 covers 14 residues. The CDR3 nucleotides are TGCGCCAGCAGCTTGGGCAGAGACTCCTACGAGCAGTACTTC. It encodes CASSLGRDSYEQYF.

This sequence joins TRBV7-2 and TRBJ2-1; 12 bases agree with TRBD2. V dropped 1 base and J dropped 10; count of bases not matched to a gene: 8. The CDR3 spans 16 residues. The germline V gene encodes CDR1 SGHTA and CDR2 FQGNSA. The CDR3 nucleotides are TGTGCCAGCAGCTTAGGGCCCAGACTAGCGGGAGAGGAGCAGTTCTTC. The encoded protein is CASSLGPRLAGEEQFF.

The chain has TRBV10-3 and TRBJ2-3, with D unresolved. The germline CDR1 and CDR2 sequences are ENHRY and SYGVKD. This CDR3 is 13 amino acids long. V lost 7 bases, J lost 2 bases, and 10 bases lay in between. In DNA, the CDR3 is TGTGCCATCACGGGTAGCAACACAGATACGCAGTATTTT. It specifies CAITGSNTDTQYF.

This rearrangement joins TRBV7-2 to TRBJ1-4; D not resolved. Trimming shortened V by 3 bases and J by 4 bases, and 9 bases separated the two germline ends. The CDR3 is made up of 14 amino acids. Germline-derived CDR1 and CDR2 are SGHTA and FQGNSA. CDR3 in amino acids: CASSFGQINEKLFF. The CDR3 coding sequence is TGTGCCAGCAGCTTCGGGCAGATTAATGAAAAACTGTTTTTT. Looking up the rest from reference TRBV7-2 and TRBJ1-4 gives the full variable domain: GAGVSQSPSNKVTEKGKDVELRCDPISGHTALYWYRQSLGQGLEFLIYFQGNSAPDKSGLPSDRFSAERTGGSVSTLTIQRTQQEDSAVYLCASSFGQINEKLFFGSGTQLSVL.

The rearrangement links TRBV7-8 to TRBJ1-4; no clear D gene. CDR1 SGHVS and CDR2 FQNEAQ come from the germline V gene. This CDR3 is 17 amino acids long. Trimming pared 1 base from V and 0 bases from J, leaving 12 bases between. CDR3 amino acids: CASSLVSTLATNEKLFF. The DNA of the CDR3 is TGTGCCAGCAGCTTAGTTTCCACTTTGGCAACTAATGAAAAACTGTTTTTT.

This chain uses TRBV28 with TRBJ2-7; D is perhaps TRBD1 (6 bases). Germline CDR1 reads MDHEN; CDR2 reads SYDVKM. V lost 7 bases and J lost 3, with 10 bases in between. The CDR3 covers 12 residues. CDR3 sequence reads: CASTGTLYEQYF. The CDR3 coding sequence is TGTGCCAGCACCGGGACACTCTACGAGCAGTACTTC.

V and J are TRBV9 and TRBJ2-3; no definite D call. The CDR3 runs 15 residues. Germline CDR1 and CDR2: SGDLS and YYNGEE. V was pared by 4 bases and J by 0 bases, with 12 bases between. CDR3 protein: CASSPRSSSTDTQYF. CDR3 in DNA: TGTGCCAGCAGCCCAAGGAGCTCAAGCACAGATACGCAGTATTTT.

The chain employs TRBV13 and TRBJ1-2; no definite D call. CDR3 length: 14 residues. The V gene lost 3 bases and the J gene lost 0 bases, with 8 bases spanning the gap. Germline lookup yields CDR1 PRHDT and CDR2 FYEKMQ (reference sequence). The CDR3: CASSLGRSNYGYTF. CDR3 sequence (DNA): TGTGCCAGCAGCTTGGGCAGATCTAACTATGGCTACACCTTC.

The chain employs TRBV9 and TRBJ2-5; TRBD1 matches at 9 bases. The junction had 7 bases not matched to a gene; V was cut back by 1 base and J by 9 bases. The CDR3 is 14 amino acids. CDR1 SGDLS and CDR2 YYNGEE come from the germline V gene. The CDR3 nucleotides are TGTGCCAGCAGCGTAATGGGACAGGGCATGCCCCAGTACTTC. Its protein product is CASSVMGQGMPQYF.

This chain connects TRBV18 to TRBJ1-3; D ambiguous. CDR3 length equals 13 residues. V lost 5 bases to trimming and J lost 4 bases, with 9 bases between them. The germline V gene encodes CDR1 KGHSH and CDR2 LQKENI. The CDR3 DNA follows: TGTGCCAGCTCAGGGAGCGGAGGAAACACCATATATTTT. Encoded protein: CASSGSGGNTIYF. Drawing the rest from reference TRBV18 and TRBJ1-3, the complete variable domain is NAGVMQNPRHLVRRRGQEARLRCSPMKGHSHVYWYRQLPEEGLKFMVYLQKENIIDESGMPKERFSAEFPKEGPSILRIQQVVRGDSAAYFCASSGSGGNTIYFGEGSWLTVV.

The chain carries TRBV27 and TRBJ1-1; 7 nucleotides align to TRBD1. Germline V gene sequence: CDR1 MNHEY, CDR2 SMNVEV (reference sequence). The CDR3 covers 15 residues. V lost 5 bases and J lost 1; bases outside the gene matches: 7. The CDR3 DNA sequence: TGTGCCAGCAGTCCTGGGACAGCTCGGAACACTGAAGCTTTCTTT. Its protein product is CASSPGTARNTEAFF.

The chain recombines TRBV10-3 with TRBJ2-7; perhaps TRBD1 as D (5 bases). Per germline, CDR1 ENHRY and CDR2 SYGVKD. With 8 bases removed from V and 0 bases from J, the gap between germline ends came to 8 bases. CDR3 length: 12 amino acids. The CDR3 here is CAIARDSYEQYF. The CDR3 DNA reads as TGTGCCATCGCCAGGGACTCCTACGAGCAGTACTTC.

The V call is TRBV7-9, the J call TRBJ2-3; no firm D call. The germline V gene encodes CDR1 SEHNR and CDR2 FQNEAQ (reference sequence). The V and J ends lost 1 base and 2 bases respectively, with 4 bases between them. The CDR3 is made up of 13 amino acids. CDR3 bases: TGTGCCAGCAGCTTAGAACTCACAGATACGCAGTATTTT. As protein: CASSLELTDTQYF.

This chain uses TRBV6-1 with TRBJ2-3; no definite D call. This CDR3 contains 15 residues. Germline lookup yields CDR1 MNHNS and CDR2 SASEGT. Trimming removed 2 bases from V and 0 bases from J, with 9 bases in between. CDR3 amino acids: CASSEILPSTDTQYF. CDR3 nucleotides: TGTGCCAGCAGTGAAATCCTACCCAGCACAGATACGCAGTATTTT.